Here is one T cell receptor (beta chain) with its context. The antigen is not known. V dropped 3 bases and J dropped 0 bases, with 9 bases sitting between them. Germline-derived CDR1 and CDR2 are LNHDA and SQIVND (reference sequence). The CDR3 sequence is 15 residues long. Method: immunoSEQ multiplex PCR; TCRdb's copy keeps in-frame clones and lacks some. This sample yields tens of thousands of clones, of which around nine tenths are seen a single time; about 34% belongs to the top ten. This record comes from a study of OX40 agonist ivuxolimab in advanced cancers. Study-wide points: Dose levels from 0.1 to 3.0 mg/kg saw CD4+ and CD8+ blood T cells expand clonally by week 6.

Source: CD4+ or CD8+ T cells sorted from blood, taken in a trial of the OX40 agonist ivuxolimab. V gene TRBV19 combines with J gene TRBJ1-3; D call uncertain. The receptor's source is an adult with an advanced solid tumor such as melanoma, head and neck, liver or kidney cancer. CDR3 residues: CASSMTTGSGNTIYF. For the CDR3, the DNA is TGTGCCAGTAGTATGACAACGGGCTCTGGAAACACCATATATTTT.